The entry below describes one T cell receptor (beta chain). V gave up 10 bases and J gave up 4 bases, with 17 bases separating them. The CDR3 is 14 amino acids. These data belong to a study of T-cell memory formation after mild COVID-19. TCRdb processed the 5' RACE reads anew with MiXCR; each CDR3 protein has one entry. The sample contains roughly 200,000 distinct CDR3 sequences, approximately 10% of which appear only once. The chain couples TRBV12-3 or TRBV12-4 to TRBJ2-1, with D possibly called TRBD1 or TRBD2 (6 bases each). The sequence came from a man aged 18 to 30 who had mild COVID-19 (a few samples of this study predate the infection). Cell type and time point are not known. Specimen: PBMCs or a T cell subset sorted from them (not recorded which). In nucleotides, the CDR3 is TGTGCCATATGTTCGGGGGCGGGATACAATGAGCAGTTCTTC. This sequence encodes CAICSGAGYNEQFF.